The rows below give T cell receptor beta chains drawn from one sample of a study of T cell clonotyping in hematopoietic cell transplantation. TCRdb's table, derived via immunoSEQ multiplex PCR, lists solely in-frame clones and lacks some. The sample lists around 25,000 clones; around 70% were seen once. The material sequenced was peripheral blood mononuclear cells, taken before stem cell transplant. These receptors were obtained from a man aged 45-65 years with myelodysplastic syndrome. Some clones in this sample may be carry-over from other donors' samples. The CDR3 runs from the conserved cysteine through the conserved F or W. A D gene is named only where the DNA matches it firmly. Part of the rows lack a size; the others show once, few, many or a class for expanded clones.

>TRBJ1-5|-|TRBV6-5|-
CASTRGGNQPQHF
TGTGCCAGCACCCGAGGGGGCAATCAGCCCCAGCATTTT
>TRBJ1-5|-|TRBV4-1|-
CASSQQGPSNQPQHF
TGCGCCAGCAGCCAACAGGGTCCGAGCAATCAGCCCCAGCATTTT
>TRBJ2-7|TRBD2|TRBV5-4|-
CASSPGLAGVSYEQYF
TGTGCCAGCAGCCCCGGACTAGCGGGGGTCTCCTACGAGCAGTACTTC
>TRBJ2-1|-|TRBV27|few
CASTPDWSSEQFF
TGTGCCAGCACCCCGGACTGGAGCAGTGAGCAGTTCTTC
>TRBJ2-7|TRBD2|TRBV27|-
CASSLSGAPYEQYF
TGTGCCAGCAGTTTGAGCGGGGCTCCCTACGAGCAGTACTTC
>TRBJ2-1|TRBD2|TRBV5-1|-
CASSTGLAPNEQFF
TGCGCCAGCAGCACCGGACTAGCGCCCAATGAGCAGTTCTTC
>TRBJ1-2|TRBD1|TRBV2|-
CASKGAGDYGYTF
TGTGCCAGCAAGGGGGCAGGGGACTATGGCTACACCTTC
>TRBJ2-7|-|TRBV6-1|-
CASSDMWGAAYEQYF
TGTGCCAGCAGTGACATGTGGGGGGCAGCCTACGAGCAGTACTTC
>TRBJ2-1|-|TRBV6-5|-
CASSWGNEQFF
TGTGCCAGCAGTTGGGGCAATGAGCAGTTCTTC
>TRBJ1-2|TRBD1|TRBV4-3|-
CASSQEELPTGDGYTF
TGCGCCAGCAGCCAAGAGGAACTCCCAACAGGGGATGGCTACACCTTC
>TRBJ1-5|-|TRBV11-2|-
CASSLSQNQPQHF
TGTGCCAGCAGTCTGTCGCAGAATCAGCCCCAGCATTTT
>TRBJ1-2|TRBD1|TRBV25-1|few
CASTPGTVKERLTF
TGTGCCAGCACCCCAGGGACAGTCAAGGAAAGACTCACCTTC
>TRBJ1-5|TRBD1|TRBV28|-
CASTQPTGTGVNQPQHF
TGTGCCAGCACCCAACCCACCGGGACAGGGGTCAATCAGCCCCAGCATTTT
>TRBJ2-1|-|TRBV7-9|-
CASSYTGTEQFF
TGTGCCAGCAGCTACACAGGGACTGAGCAGTTCTTC
>TRBJ2-1|TRBD2|TRBV5-6|-
CASTESGTLNEQFF
TGTGCCAGCACCGAAAGCGGGACTCTCAATGAGCAGTTCTTC
>TRBJ2-7|TRBD2|TRBV6-1|once
CASSEGTSAGYEQYF
TGTGCCAGCAGTGAAGGGACTAGCGCAGGGTACGAGCAGTACTTC
>TRBJ2-7|-|TRBV5-6|-
CASSRSLSGTFEQYF
TGTGCCAGCAGCCGTAGTCTTTCAGGGACCTTCGAGCAGTACTTC
>TRBJ1-4|-|TRBV28|-
CASSFLGSGEKLFF
TGTGCCAGCAGTTTCCTCGGGAGTGGTGAAAAACTGTTTTTT
>TRBJ2-7|-|TRBV7-9|-
CASSPSPSNEQYF
TGTGCCAGCAGCCCATCCCCCTCGAACGAGCAGTACTTC
>TRBJ2-3|-|TRBV28|few
CASSLYPTDTQYF
TGTGCCAGCAGTTTGTACCCCACAGATACGCAGTATTTT
>TRBJ2-1|-|TRBV6-5|-
CASRRVNEQFF
TGTGCCAGCAGGAGAGTAAATGAGCAGTTCTTC
>TRBJ2-7|-|TRBV2|-
CASSGPGGPLAKDLREQYF
TGTGCCAGCAGCGGCCCCGGGGGGCCTTTGGCTAAAGACCTGCGGGAGCAGTACTTC
>TRBJ2-7|-|TRBV27|few
CASSMGRGGYEQYF
TGTGCCAGCAGTATGGGCAGGGGTGGGTACGAGCAGTACTTC
>TRBJ2-7|TRBD1|TRBV6-1|-
CASSVRDRGTYEQYF
TGTGCCAGCAGCGTTCGGGACAGGGGAACCTACGAGCAGTACTTC
>TRBJ1-5|-|TRBV28|-
CASSSWLGSNQPQHF
TGTGCCAGCAGTTCATGGCTTGGGAGCAATCAGCCCCAGCATTTT
>TRBJ2-7|TRBD1|TRBV6-5|-
CASSSWTGQQYF
TGTGCCAGCAGTTCATGGACAGGGCAACAGTACTTC
>TRBJ1-2|-|TRBV28|few
CASNPGNYGYTF
TGTGCCAGCAACCCGGGTAACTATGGCTACACCTTC
>TRBJ2-2|-|TRBV7-2|-
CASSITGGELFF
TGTGCCAGCAGCATTACAGGCGGGGAGCTGTTTTTT
>TRBJ1-5|-|TRBV6-1|-
CASRQGVQPQHF
TGTGCCAGCAGACAAGGGGTGCAGCCCCAGCATTTT
>TRBJ2-1|-|TRBV5-1|-
CASSPLGGSYNEQFF
TGCGCCAGCAGCCCCCTGGGCGGCTCCTACAATGAGCAGTTCTTC
>TRBJ2-5|-|TRBV14|once
CASSQLQGGGQETQYF
TGTGCCAGCAGCCAACTACAGGGAGGCGGCCAAGAGACCCAGTACTTC
>TRBJ2-7|TRBD1|TRBV5-1|-
CASTWTGGEQYF
TGCGCCAGCACCTGGACAGGGGGCGAGCAGTACTTC
>TRBJ2-1|-|TRBV25-1|-
CASIETNDNEQFF
TGTGCCAGCATTGAGACTAATGACAATGAGCAGTTCTTC
>TRBJ2-7|-|TRBV10-3|few
CAISESKAGPSSYEQYF
TGTGCCATCAGTGAGTCGAAGGCAGGGCCCTCTTCCTACGAGCAGTACTTC
>TRBJ1-3|-|TRBV5-1|-
CASSWESGNTIYF
TGCGCCAGCAGTTGGGAGAGTGGAAACACCATATATTTT
>TRBJ2-7|-|TRBV19|-
CASSRSRGYEQYF
TGTGCCAGTAGCCGCTCCCGGGGGTACGAGCAGTACTTC
>TRBJ1-5|TRBD1|TRBV6-6|-
CASSRTGAGQPQHF
TGTGCCAGCAGTAGGACAGGGGCTGGTCAGCCCCAGCATTTT
>TRBJ2-3|TRBD2|TRBV30|-
CAWRRAGESTDTQYF
TGTGCCTGGAGGCGAGCGGGAGAGAGCACAGATACGCAGTATTTT
>TRBJ2-1|TRBD1|TRBV19|-
CASSISTGGNEQFF
TGTGCCAGTAGTATCTCAACAGGGGGCAATGAGCAGTTCTTC
>TRBJ2-7|TRBD1|TRBV6-5|few
CASSYTGQGEQYF
TGTGCCAGCAGTTACACGGGACAGGGCGAGCAGTACTTC
>TRBJ2-7|-|TRBV5-1|-
CASSKEGTFTYEQYF
TGCGCCAGCAGCAAAGAAGGGACGTTTACCTACGAGCAGTACTTC
>TRBJ1-1|-|TRBV11-3|-
CASSLNQGSTEAFF
TGTGCCAGCAGCCTTAATCAGGGGAGCACTGAAGCTTTCTTT
>TRBJ2-7|TRBD1|TRBV4-1|-
CASSSGQAPYEQYF
TGCGCCAGCAGCTCGGGACAGGCTCCCTACGAGCAGTACTTC
>TRBJ1-2|-|TRBV28|few
CASSLDRAGGGYTF
TGTGCCAGCAGTTTGGACAGAGCCGGAGGGGGCTACACCTTC
>TRBJ1-4|-|TRBV5-1|-
CARGLRTREKLFF
TGCGCCAGGGGGCTTCGAACCCGTGAAAAACTGTTTTTT
>TRBJ1-1|-|TRBV6-5|few
CASSTGTLFNTEAFF
TGTGCCAGCAGTACCGGGACACTTTTTAACACTGAAGCTTTCTTT
>TRBJ1-5|TRBD1|TRBV30|few
CAWGDRGDQPQHF
TGTGCCTGGGGGGACAGGGGGGATCAGCCCCAGCATTTT
>TRBJ2-7|-|TRBV2|-
CASSGTPPHEQYF
TGTGCCAGCAGTGGGACCCCGCCGCACGAGCAGTACTTC
>TRBJ2-2|TRBD1|TRBV14|few
CASRPTGGPNTGELFF
TGTGCCAGCAGGCCTACAGGGGGGCCGAACACCGGGGAGCTGTTTTTT
>TRBJ2-7|TRBD1|TRBV27|-
CASSLKGQAPYEQYF
TGTGCCAGCAGTTTGAAGGGACAGGCTCCCTACGAGCAGTACTTC
>TRBJ1-5|-|TRBV28|-
CASRGGGNQNQPQHF
TGTGCCAGCCGTGGGGGAGGGAACCAAAATCAGCCCCAGCATTTT
>TRBJ2-1|TRBD2|TRBV29-1|-
CSVGRLASPNEQFF
TGCAGCGTTGGCCGACTAGCAAGTCCGAATGAGCAGTTCTTC
>TRBJ2-7|TRBD2|TRBV29-1|-
CSVAGTTKYEQYF
TGCAGCGTTGCGGGGACTACCAAGTACGAGCAGTACTTC
>TRBJ2-7|-|TRBV5-1|-
CASSLVGGEQYF
TGCGCCAGCAGCTTGGTCGGGGGCGAGCAGTACTTC